The sequence of this TCR beta chain was determined in a study of cytomegalovirus exposure and HLA in healthy donors. Study-wide background: Of all 400 or so donors who were genotyped, 81% belonged to the Caucasian-associated ancestry cluster.

General study findings and limits: In a later analysis, a missense DCLRE1C variant was linked to TCR beta V- and J-gene trimming. The study assumed roughly uniform donor sequencing depth for presence/absence analyses.

Turning to this clone: The target antigen is unknown.

13 Jbeta primers and 60 Vbeta primers were used for the PCR. Profiled with immunoSEQ multiplex PCR; TCRdb holds only in-frame clones, not every one. In the table there are around 130,000 clones, about three quarters of which are singletons. Specimen: PBMCs. The clonotype comes from a woman in her thirties in good health and CMV-seronegative.

The CDR3, as DNA: TGCGCCAGCAGCCCGCGGACAGGGATTGCCCCTAACTATGGCTACACCTTC. Translation gives CASSPRTGIAPNYGYTF. The rearrangement uses TRBV5-1 and TRBJ1-2; 8 positions match TRBD1. CDR1 and CDR2 from the germline V gene are SGHRS and YFSETQ. The CDR3 spans 17 residues. The ends lost 4 bases at V and 0 bases at J; junction bases unmatched: 11.